A selection of T cell receptor beta chains follows, all from one sample in a study of blood T cells in healthy people across ages. TCRdb fed the 5' RACE reads into MiXCR, producing one record per CDR3 protein. This table has some 860,000 distinct CDR3 sequences, roughly 50% appearing once. The sample was blood. The receptors originated from a man aged 35 to 55 in good health. CDR3s include the opening cysteine and the closing phenylalanine or tryptophan. The D gene is left open where the match is weak. Some rows mark clone size as missing; the rest say once, few, many or name a class of expanded clone.

D	V	size	J	DNA	CDR3
TRBD1	TRBV2	-	TRBJ2-7	TGTGCCAGCAGTGAATACCTGGGACAGGGCCTCGAGCAGTACTTC	CASSEYLGQGLEQYF
-	TRBV28	few	TRBJ1-5	TGTGCCAGCAGGACTGTACTGGAGGGGAGGAGCAATCAGCCCCAGCATTTT	CASRTVLEGRSNQPQHF
TRBD1	TRBV9	-	TRBJ2-1	TGTGCCAGCAGCCCACGGGGGGACAGGGACTACAATGAGCAGTTCTTC	CASSPRGDRDYNEQFF
-	TRBV19	-	TRBJ2-6	TGTGCCAGTAGTCTAAGACAGGACCAGGGCTCTGGGGCCAACGTCCTGACTTTC	CASSLRQDQGSGANVLTF
TRBD1	TRBV20-1	-	TRBJ1-1	TGCAGTGCTAGAAACGCCAGGGGGGACACTGAAGCTTTCTTT	CSARNARGDTEAFF
-	TRBV20-1	few	TRBJ1-2	TGCAGTGCCTCTAGGACTGGGGAGGCTGGCTATACCTTC	CSASRTGEAGYTF
TRBD1	TRBV15	-	TRBJ2-7	TGTGCCACCAGCAGACCCAGACAGGGTGACGAGCAGTACTTC	CATSRPRQGDEQYF
-	TRBV9	-	TRBJ2-5	TGTGCCAGCAGCATACGGGACTCGGAGACCCAGTACTTC	CASSIRDSETQYF
-	TRBV28	-	TRBJ2-5	TGTGCCAGCAGGGATTCGCTAACAGGGAGCTCAGAGACCCAGTACTTC	CASRDSLTGSSETQYF
TRBD2	TRBV28	-	TRBJ2-1	TGTGCCAGCAAACTTCCTAGCGGGAGGGTCGCTGAGCAGTTCTTC	CASKLPSGRVAEQFF
-	TRBV6-1	-	TRBJ2-3	TGTGCCAGCAGTCCACGGCCTCGGACAAGCACAGATACGCAGTATTTT	CASSPRPRTSTDTQYF
-	TRBV12-3/TRBV12-4	few	TRBJ2-5	TGTGCCAGCAGTTTCGACCCTCCGGGGGAGACCCAGTACTTC	CASSFDPPGETQYF
TRBD1	TRBV5-6	-	TRBJ2-7	TGTGCCAGCACAGGGACAGAGACCTACGAGCAGTACTTC	CASTGTETYEQYF
TRBD2	TRBV20-1	-	TRBJ2-3	TGCAGTGCTGTTAAGCGGGAGAGCACAGATACGCAGTATTTT	CSAVKRESTDTQYF
-	TRBV28	-	TRBJ2-1	TGTGCCAGCAGGGTGGGAAGCCGCTCCTACAATGAGCAGTTCTTC	CASRVGSRSYNEQFF
TRBD1	TRBV29-1	-	TRBJ2-5	TGCAGCGTTGAGAAGGGACAGGGGGCCCACAATGAGCAGTACTTC	CSVEKGQGAHNEQYF
TRBD1	TRBV12-3/TRBV12-4	-	TRBJ1-6	TGTGCCAGCAGTCCTGACAGGGGCGGCCTGTCACCCCTCCACTTT	CASSPDRGGLSPLHF
-	TRBV5-1	-	TRBJ1-1	TGCGCCAGCAGCCTCCCCGGTGAGGGGAGAGCTTTCTTT	CASSLPGEGRAFF
-	TRBV7-9	few	TRBJ2-7	TGTGCCAGCAGCTTTATTACTAGCATGGACAGGAGCTCCTACGAGCAGTACTTC	CASSFITSMDRSSYEQYF
-	TRBV6-5	-	TRBJ2-1	TGTGCCAGCAAAGACTTATCCCATGAGCAGTTCTTC	CASKDLSHEQFF
-	TRBV5-1	few	TRBJ2-7	TGCGCCAGCAGGGCCCCCGAGCAATATGACAGGTCCTACGAGCAGTACTTC	CASRAPEQYDRSYEQYF
TRBD1	TRBV4-2	once	TRBJ1-5	TGTACCAGCAGCCCGGTGGACAGGGAAGGTCAGCCCCAGCATTTT	CTSSPVDREGQPQHF
TRBD2	TRBV7-2	-	TRBJ2-4	TGTGCCAGCAGCGGAAAGAGCGGGGATGGAAACATTCAGTACTTC	CASSGKSGDGNIQYF
-	TRBV5-5	few	TRBJ1-5	TGTGCCAGCAGCTTGGACCCCCGGAGCAATCAGCCCCAGCATTTT	CASSLDPRSNQPQHF
TRBD1	TRBV20-1	few	TRBJ2-7	TGCAGTGCTAGCGGGACAGGGTACGAGCAGTACTTC	CSASGTGYEQYF
TRBD1	TRBV12-3/TRBV12-4	few	TRBJ2-5	TGTGCCAGCAGTTCGACAGGGGAGGAGACCCAGTACTTC	CASSSTGEETQYF
-	TRBV5-1	-	TRBJ1-1	TGCGCCAGCAGTCCGTCCGAGAACACTGAAGCTTTCTTT	CASSPSENTEAFF
TRBD1	TRBV6-2/TRBV6-3	-	TRBJ2-4	TGTGCCAGCAGAGGGACAGAAAAAAACATTCAGTACTTC	CASRGTEKNIQYF